The next 29 T cell receptor beta chains were all read from a single sample in a study of cytomegalovirus exposure and HLA in healthy donors. TCRdb's copy holds only in-frame clones and misses some; the assay was immunoSEQ multiplex PCR. The table lists approximately 300,000 clones, about 90% of them singletons. Sequenced: PBMCs. The origin of the receptors is a woman under 40 in good health and CMV-seropositive.

The chain employs TRBV15 and TRBJ2-3, with 7 bases that match TRBD1. With V trimmed by 1 base and J by 3 bases, 19 bases remained unmatched. The CDR3 covers 20 residues. Per the germline V gene, CDR1 is LNHNV and CDR2 is YYDKDF (reference sequence). The CDR3 bases are TGTGCCACCAGCAGAGGTAGCCCAATAAAGACAGGGTCTATTACAGATACGCAGTATTTT. The encoded protein is CATSRGSPIKTGSITDTQYF.

The gene calls are TRBV11-2 and TRBJ1-2; 8 bases match TRBD1. The CDR3 is 15 amino acids. With V trimmed by 5 bases and J by 4 bases, 9 bases remained unmatched. Germline CDR1 is SGHAT and CDR2 is FQNNGV. The CDR3 sequence is CASSTGQGPIYGYTF. In DNA, the CDR3 is TGTGCCAGCAGCACCGGACAGGGACCCATCTATGGCTACACCTTC.

The chain employs TRBV7-9 and TRBJ2-7; D unresolved. Deletions cut 4 bases from V and 1 base from J, with 5 bases between. CDR1 and CDR2 from the germline V gene are SEHNR and FQNEAQ (reference sequence). The CDR3 sequence is 12 residues long. CDR3: CASSSESYEQYF. DNA for the CDR3: TGTGCCAGCAGCTCGGAGTCCTACGAGCAGTACTTC.

The chain combines TRBV28 with TRBJ2-2; no clear D gene. This CDR3 comprises 15 residues. The V end was cut by 2 bases, the J end by 4 bases, with 11 bases between. The germline CDR1 and CDR2 sequences are MDHEN and SYDVKM. CDR3 sequence (DNA): TGTGCCAGCAGTTTAGACCTCACTACCACCGGGGAGCTGTTTTTT. Protein: CASSLDLTTTGELFF.

The sample holds one count of this clone. The V call is TRBV30, the J call TRBJ2-1; D uncertain. The V end was cut by 3 bases, the J end by 5 bases, with 5 bases between. The CDR3 has 11 residues. CDR1 is GTSNPN and CDR2 is SVGIG in the germline V gene (reference sequence). DNA of the CDR3: TGTGCCTGGAGCGTAGACAATGAGCAGTTCTTC. Protein: CAWSVDNEQFF.

CDR3 residues: CASSFLEAPIYNEQFF. DNA for the CDR3: TGTGCCAGCAGTTTCTTGGAAGCGCCGATCTACAATGAGCAGTTCTTC. The gene calls are TRBV27 and TRBJ2-1; D call uncertain. V was clipped by 3 bases and J by 3 bases, with 15 bases between them. Germline loops: CDR1 MNHEY, CDR2 SMNVEV (reference sequence). This CDR3 comprises 16 residues.

Comments on this clone: The identical CDR3 is also encoded by other nucleotide sequences in the sample. The V and J genes are TRBV11-2 and TRBJ2-7; possible D gene TRBD1, 6 bases. This CDR3 comprises 11 residues. V was cut by 5 bases and J by 4 bases, with 6 bases left in between. CDR1 is SGHAT and CDR2 is FQNNGV in the germline V gene. The CDR3 DNA reads as TGTGCCAGCAGCAGGGGGTACGAGCAGTACTTC. Amino acids: CASSRGYEQYF.

CDR3 sequence reads: CASSLVGTSGRAAEQFF. DNA of the CDR3: TGTGCCAGCAGCTTAGTCGGGACTAGCGGGAGGGCGGCTGAGCAGTTCTTC. The chain has TRBV7-2 and TRBJ2-1, with 16 bases lining up with TRBD2. The CDR3 runs 17 residues. Germline V gene data show CDR1 as SGHTA and CDR2 as FQGNSA. V lost 1 base and J lost 9; bases outside the gene matches: 6.

The CDR3 DNA reads TGCGCCAGCAGCTCCCCGGACCGCGTGAACACTGAAGCTTTCTTT. Its translation: CASSSPDRVNTEAFF. The V and J genes are TRBV5-1 and TRBJ1-1; unclear D gene. Germline CDR1 SGHRS, CDR2 YFSETQ. The germline V and J ends were trimmed by 3 bases and 0 bases, with 12 bases remaining between them. This CDR3 has 15 residues. Filled out from reference TRBV5-1 and TRBJ1-1, the complete variable domain reads KAGVTQTPRYLIKTRGQQVTLSCSPISGHRSVSWYQQTPGQGLQFLFEYFSETQRNKGNFPGRFSGRQFSNSRSEMNVSTLELGDSALYLCASSSPDRVNTEAFFGQGTRLTVV.

The chain carries TRBV5-6 and TRBJ1-1; D call uncertain. The CDR3 extends over 14 amino acids. Germline CDR1 is SGHDT and CDR2 is YYEEEE. V lost 0 bases and J lost 6, with 12 bases in between. CDR3 in DNA: TGTGCCAGCAGCTTGGGACTATCCGCGGCTGAAGCTTTCTTT. Translation: CASSLGLSAAEAFF. The whole variable domain, remainder taken from reference TRBV5-6 and TRBJ1-1, is DAGVTQSPTHLIKTRGQQVTLRCSPKSGHDTVSWYQQALGQGPQFIFQYYEEEERQRGNFPDRFSGHQFPNYSSELNVNALLLGDSALYLCASSLGLSAAEAFFGQGTRLTVV.

The chain combines TRBV7-2 with TRBJ2-7; TRBD1 matches 9 bases. The germline CDR1 and CDR2 sequences are SGHTA and FQGNSA. Unmatched junction bases numbered 8, after V lost 4 bases and J lost 7 bases. CDR3 length: 14 amino acids. The CDR3 nucleotides read TGTGCCAGCAGCTGGGACAGGGCTCTGGGTGAGCAGTACTTC. Its protein product is CASSWDRALGEQYF.

The V call is TRBV6-5, the J call TRBJ2-7, with D unresolved. The CDR3 contains 12 residues. V lost 5 bases, J lost 2 bases, and 7 bases lay in between. Germline loops: CDR1 MNHEY, CDR2 SVGAGI. The CDR3 DNA reads TGTGCCAGCAGTGTAACGCCCTACGAGCAGTACTTC. This translates into CASSVTPYEQYF.

This clone has only one observation. This sequence joins TRBV2 and TRBJ2-3, with 8 nucleotides matching TRBD2. Germline lookup yields CDR1 SNHLY and CDR2 FYNNEI. This CDR3 region has 14 residues. V gave up 7 bases and J gave up 5 bases; unmatched junction bases: 8. The CDR3 nucleotides read TGTGCCAGCAAGGGACGGACTAGCCTAGATACGCAGTATTTT. It codes for CASKGRTSLDTQYF.

The chain joins TRBV9 to TRBJ2-3; weak D call: TRBD2 (6 bases). The CDR3 is 15 residues long. The V gene lost 0 bases and the J gene lost 6 bases, with 14 bases spanning the gap. Germline CDR1 is SGDLS and CDR2 is YYNGEE. CDR3 loop: CASSVVQGGFDTQYF. The CDR3 DNA reads TGTGCCAGCAGCGTAGTGCAGGGAGGATTCGATACGCAGTATTTT.

The V gene is TRBV5-1, the J gene TRBJ1-1; the D gene is possibly TRBD1 (6 bases). Trimming left V 7 bases short and J 0 bases short, with 10 bases between. This CDR3 is built from 13 residues. Germline values: CDR1 SGHRS, CDR2 YFSETQ. The CDR3 DNA reads TGCGCCAGCTTTGGGACATTGAACACTGAAGCTTTCTTT. This codes for CASFGTLNTEAFF.

This CDR3 is CASSQDAPQGDTEAFF. Here the CDR3 DNA reads TGCGCCAGCAGCCAAGACGCCCCACAGGGGGACACTGAAGCTTTCTTT. The J gene is TRBJ1-1, the V gene TRBV4-3; 8 bases match TRBD1. CDR3 length equals 16 residues. V was clipped by 0 bases and J by 3 bases; unmatched bases: 6. From germline, CDR1 is LGHNA and CDR2 YSLEER.

The chain combines TRBV13 with TRBJ2-1; D gene unclear. Trimming removed 5 bases at V and 5 bases at J, with 10 bases between. The CDR3 is 13 residues long. The germline V gene has CDR1 PRHDT and CDR2 FYEKMQ (reference sequence). CDR3: CASSLPSNNEQFF. In DNA, the CDR3 is TGTGCCAGCAGCCTTCCAAGCAACAATGAGCAGTTCTTC.

J is TRBJ2-7 and V is TRBV5-1, with 7 bases fitting TRBD1. This CDR3 region has 13 residues. J was trimmed by 6 bases and V by 4 bases; bases with no gene match: 7. The germline V gene has CDR1 SGHRS and CDR2 YFSETQ. In nucleotides, the CDR3 is TGCGCCAGCAGCAAAGACAGGGCTCGCGAGCAGTACTTC. Translating gives CASSKDRAREQYF.

The chain couples TRBV19 to TRBJ1-2; no clear D. V gave up 7 bases and J gave up 3 bases, with 12 bases separating them. The germline CDR1 and CDR2 sequences are LNHDA and SQIVND (reference sequence). The CDR3 consists of 13 residues. As DNA, the CDR3 is TGTGCCAGTAAAGAAGGGTTTGACTATGGCTACACCTTC. Translation gives CASKEGFDYGYTF. The full variable domain, in which reference TRBV19 and TRBJ1-2 provide the parts outside the CDR3, is DGGITQSPKYLFRKEGQNVTLSCEQNLNHDAMYWYRQDPGQGLRLIYYSQIVNDFQKGDIAEGYSVSREKKESFPLTVTSAQKNPTAFYLCASKEGFDYGYTFGSGTRLTVV.

This clone was counted only a few times. The rearrangement uses TRBV11-2 and TRBJ2-7; 7 bases map to TRBD2. CDR1 and CDR2 (germline): SGHAT, FQNNGV. This CDR3 has 15 amino acids. Losses at the gene ends were 1 base for V and 6 bases for J; bases not matched to a gene: 9. CDR3 sequence reads: CASSLVRGGPVEQYF. In DNA form, the CDR3 reads TGTGCCAGCAGCTTAGTGAGGGGAGGGCCGGTCGAGCAGTACTTC.

This sequence joins TRBV4-3 and TRBJ1-1, with D maybe TRBD1 (5 bases). Germline V gene lookup returns CDR1 LGHNA and CDR2 YSLEER. V was cut by 0 bases and J by 1 base, with 12 bases left in between. The CDR3 contains 16 residues. The CDR3 loop is CASSQDIRGTNTEAFF. In DNA form, the CDR3 reads TGCGCCAGCAGCCAAGATATTCGGGGGACGAACACTGAAGCTTTCTTT.

This chain uses TRBV27 with TRBJ2-1, with a possible D match to TRBD2 (7 bases). Germline V CDR1 and CDR2: MNHEY, SMNVEV (reference sequence). The V gene lost 6 bases and the J gene lost 1 base, with 16 bases spanning the gap. The CDR3 is made up of 16 amino acids. In nucleotides, the CDR3 is TGTGCCAGCAGCCTTGGCGGGGGCTATTCCTACAATGAGCAGTTCTTC. It codes for CASSLGGGYSYNEQFF.

V is TRBV7-3 and J is TRBJ2-7; 10 positions agree with TRBD2. J gave up 3 bases and V 3 bases, and 2 bases lay outside the gene matches. Germline V gene sequence: CDR1 SGHTA, CDR2 FQGTGA. CDR3 length: 14 amino acids. CDR3: CASSFASGSYEQYF. The CDR3 nucleotides read TGTGCCAGCAGCTTCGCTAGCGGGAGCTACGAGCAGTACTTC.

The V gene is TRBV18, the J gene TRBJ2-7; 7 positions match TRBD1. This CDR3 has 14 amino acids. V lost 7 bases, J lost 6 bases, and 12 bases stayed unmatched. Germline-derived CDR1 and CDR2 are KGHSH and LQKENI. CDR3 amino acids: CASLAPGTDGEQYF. As DNA, the CDR3 is TGTGCCAGCTTAGCCCCCGGGACAGATGGCGAGCAGTACTTC. Full variable domain (missing parts from reference TRBV18 and TRBJ2-7): NAGVMQNPRHLVRRRGQEARLRCSPMKGHSHVYWYRQLPEEGLKFMVYLQKENIIDESGMPKERFSAEFPKEGPSILRIQQVVRGDSAAYFCASLAPGTDGEQYFGPGTRLTVT.

The chain has TRBV28 and TRBJ2-7; D tentatively reads TRBD1 or TRBD2 (6 bases each). This CDR3 has 14 amino acids. Germline V gives CDR1 MDHEN, CDR2 SYDVKM. With 2 bases removed from V and 1 base from J, the gap between germline ends came to 9 bases. This chain's CDR3 is CASSLRGVSYEQYF. The CDR3 DNA is TGTGCCAGCAGTTTAAGGGGGGTGTCCTACGAGCAGTACTTC.

Details on this clone: At one of its ends the junction is not consistent with the germline gene, which may arise from a read error. The chain couples TRBV6-6 to TRBJ2-2; TRBD2 is a possible D gene (6 bases). CDR3 length: 13 residues. Germline CDR1 MNHNY, CDR2 SVGAGI (reference sequence). Written as DNA, the CDR3 is TGTGTCAGCCGTCAGGGAGGATTCGGGGAGCTGTTTTTT. It translates to CVSRQGGFGELFF.

The chain combines TRBV4-2 with TRBJ1-1, with 7 positions matching TRBD1. The CDR3 sequence is 16 residues long. From germline, CDR1 is LGHNA and CDR2 YNFKEQ. J gave up 5 bases and V 7 bases, and 16 bases lay outside the gene matches. CDR3: CASTLRQGGGWTEAFF. The CDR3 DNA is TGTGCCAGCACCCTACGCCAGGGGGGGGGCTGGACTGAAGCTTTCTTT.

This chain links TRBV19 with TRBJ1-5; 9 bases fit TRBD1. Germline trimming cut 5 bases from V and 5 bases from J; bases unmatched to any gene: 7. CDR1 and CDR2 (germline): LNHDA, SQIVND (reference sequence). The CDR3 consists of 15 residues. The CDR3 reads CASSAGQGLDQPQHF. CDR3 bases: TGTGCCAGTAGTGCGGGACAGGGTTTGGATCAGCCCCAGCATTTT.

This chain joins TRBV9 and TRBJ1-6, with a possible D match to TRBD1 (6 bases). CDR3 length equals 14 residues. CDR1 is SGDLS, CDR2 YYNGEE, per germline. V gave up 3 bases and J gave up 7 bases, with 11 bases separating them. The CDR3 bases are TGTGCCAGCAGCGATGGGGACATAAATTCACCCCTCCACTTT. It encodes CASSDGDINSPLHF.